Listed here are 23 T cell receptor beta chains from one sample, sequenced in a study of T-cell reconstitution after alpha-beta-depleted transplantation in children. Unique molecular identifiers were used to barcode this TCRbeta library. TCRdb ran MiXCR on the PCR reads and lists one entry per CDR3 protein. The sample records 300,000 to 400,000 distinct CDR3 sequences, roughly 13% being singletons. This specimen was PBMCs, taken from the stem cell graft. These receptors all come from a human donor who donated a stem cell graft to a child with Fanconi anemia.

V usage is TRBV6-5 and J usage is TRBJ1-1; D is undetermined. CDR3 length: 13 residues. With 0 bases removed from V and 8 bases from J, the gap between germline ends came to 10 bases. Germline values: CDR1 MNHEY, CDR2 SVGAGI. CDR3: CASSYSHGSEAFF. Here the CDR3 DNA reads TGTGCCAGCAGTTACTCCCACGGTTCCGAAGCTTTCTTT.

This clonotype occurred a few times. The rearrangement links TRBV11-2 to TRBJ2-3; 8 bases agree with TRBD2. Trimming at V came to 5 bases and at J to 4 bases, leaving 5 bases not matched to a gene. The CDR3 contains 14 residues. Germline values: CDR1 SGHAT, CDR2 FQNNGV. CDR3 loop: CASSAGTSADTQYF. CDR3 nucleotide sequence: TGTGCCAGCAGCGCCGGGACTAGTGCAGATACGCAGTATTTT.

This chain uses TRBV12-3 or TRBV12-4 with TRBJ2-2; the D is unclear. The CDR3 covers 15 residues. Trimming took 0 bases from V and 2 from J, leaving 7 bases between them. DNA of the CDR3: TGTGCCAGCAGTTTAGCGCGGATCAACACCGGGGAGCTGTTTTTT. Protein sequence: CASSLARINTGELFF.

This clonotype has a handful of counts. CDR3: CASSWDWEYNEQFF. CDR3 sequence (DNA): TGTGCCAGCAGTTGGGACTGGGAATACAATGAGCAGTTCTTC. The chain combines TRBV6-5 with TRBJ2-1; tentative D call: TRBD2 (6 bases). The CDR3 spans 14 residues. Germline V gene data show CDR1 as MNHEY and CDR2 as SVGAGI. The V gene lost 4 bases and the J gene lost 4 bases, with 11 bases spanning the gap.

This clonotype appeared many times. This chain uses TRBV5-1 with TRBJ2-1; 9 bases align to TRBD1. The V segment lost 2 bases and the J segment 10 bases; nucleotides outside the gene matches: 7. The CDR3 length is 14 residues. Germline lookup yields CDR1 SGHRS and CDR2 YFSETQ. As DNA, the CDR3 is TGCGCCAGCAGCTTCCTTACAGGGGGCCAGGAGCAGTTCTTC. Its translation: CASSFLTGGQEQFF.

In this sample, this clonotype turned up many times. CDR3 sequence (DNA): TGTGCCAGCAGAGACAGGACCAATTCACCCCTCCACTTT. Translated: CASRDRTNSPLHF. V and J are TRBV2 and TRBJ1-6, with D possibly matching TRBD1 (6 bases). The V gene lost 6 bases and the J gene lost 7 bases, with 10 bases spanning the gap. The V gene's germline CDR1 is SNHLY and CDR2 FYNNEI. This CDR3 comprises 13 residues.

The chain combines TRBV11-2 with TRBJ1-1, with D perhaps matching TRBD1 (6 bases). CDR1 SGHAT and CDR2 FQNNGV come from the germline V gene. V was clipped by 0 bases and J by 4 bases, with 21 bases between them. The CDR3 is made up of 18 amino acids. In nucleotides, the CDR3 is TGTGCCAGCAGCTTAGATCGACGGGCAGGGGAAGATCGCACTGAAGCTTTCTTT. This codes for CASSLDRRAGEDRTEAFF.

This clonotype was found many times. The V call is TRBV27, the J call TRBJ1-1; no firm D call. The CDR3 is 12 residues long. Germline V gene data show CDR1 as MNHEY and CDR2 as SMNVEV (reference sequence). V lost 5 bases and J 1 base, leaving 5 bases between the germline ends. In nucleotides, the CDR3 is TGTGCCAGCAGTAATCCGAACACTGAAGCTTTCTTT. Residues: CASSNPNTEAFF.

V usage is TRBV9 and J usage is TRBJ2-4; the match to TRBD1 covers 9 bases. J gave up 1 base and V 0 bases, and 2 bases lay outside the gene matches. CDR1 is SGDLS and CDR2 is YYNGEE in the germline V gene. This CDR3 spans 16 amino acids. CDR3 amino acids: CASSVDGTGAKNIQYF. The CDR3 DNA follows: TGTGCCAGCAGCGTAGACGGGACAGGGGCCAAAAACATTCAGTACTTC.

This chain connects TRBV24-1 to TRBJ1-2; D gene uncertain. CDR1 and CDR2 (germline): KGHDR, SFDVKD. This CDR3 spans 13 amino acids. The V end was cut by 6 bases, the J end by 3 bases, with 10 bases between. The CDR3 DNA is TGTGCCACCAGTTTGGGTCGTGACTATGGCTACACCTTC. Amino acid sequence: CATSLGRDYGYTF.

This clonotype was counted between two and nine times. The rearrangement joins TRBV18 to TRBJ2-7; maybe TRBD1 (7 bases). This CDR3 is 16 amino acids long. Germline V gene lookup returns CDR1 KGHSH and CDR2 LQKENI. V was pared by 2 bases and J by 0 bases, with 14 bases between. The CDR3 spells CASSPIGGDSSYEQYV. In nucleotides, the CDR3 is TGTGCCAGCTCACCAATCGGAGGGGACAGCTCCTACGAGCAGTACGTC.

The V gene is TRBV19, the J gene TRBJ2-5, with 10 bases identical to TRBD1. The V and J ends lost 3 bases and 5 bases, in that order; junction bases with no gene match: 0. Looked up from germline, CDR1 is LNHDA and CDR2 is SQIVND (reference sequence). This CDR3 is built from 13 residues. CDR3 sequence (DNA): TGTGCCAGTAGTATGGACAGGGGGGAGACCCAGTACTTC. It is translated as CASSMDRGETQYF. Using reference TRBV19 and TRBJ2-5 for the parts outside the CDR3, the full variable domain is DGGITQSPKYLFRKEGQNVTLSCEQNLNHDAMYWYRQDPGQGLRLIYYSQIVNDFQKGDIAEGYSVSREKKESFPLTVTSAQKNPTAFYLCASSMDRGETQYFGPGTRLLVL.

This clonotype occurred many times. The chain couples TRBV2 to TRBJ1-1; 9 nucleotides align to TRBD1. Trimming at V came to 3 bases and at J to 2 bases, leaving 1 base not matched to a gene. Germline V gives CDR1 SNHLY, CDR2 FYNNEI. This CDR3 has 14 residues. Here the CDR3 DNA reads TGTGCCAGCAGTGAGGACAGGGGAAACACTGAAGCTTTCTTT. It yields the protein CASSEDRGNTEAFF.

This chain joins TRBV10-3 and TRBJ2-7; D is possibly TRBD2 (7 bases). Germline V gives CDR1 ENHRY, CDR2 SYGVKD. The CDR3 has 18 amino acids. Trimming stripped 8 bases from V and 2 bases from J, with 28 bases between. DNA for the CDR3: TGTGCCATCCCAACGGACAGAGCGAGGCTAGCGGCCCCCTACGAGCAGTACTTC. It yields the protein CAIPTDRARLAAPYEQYF.

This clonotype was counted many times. The CDR3: CASSFRREDEQFF. The CDR3, as DNA: TGTGCCAGCAGCTTTAGAAGGGAGGATGAGCAGTTCTTC. The gene calls are TRBV11-3 and TRBJ2-1; D perhaps matches TRBD2 (6 bases). This CDR3 has 13 amino acids. In germline, CDR1 is SGHNT, CDR2 YENEEA. The V end was cut by 3 bases, the J end by 8 bases, with 11 bases between.

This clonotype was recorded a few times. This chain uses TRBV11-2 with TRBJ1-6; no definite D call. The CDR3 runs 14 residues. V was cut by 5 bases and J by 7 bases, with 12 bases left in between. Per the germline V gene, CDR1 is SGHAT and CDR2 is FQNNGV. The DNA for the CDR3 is TGTGCCAGCAGCCTGACTATTCTAAATTCACCCCTCCACTTT. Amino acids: CASSLTILNSPLHF.

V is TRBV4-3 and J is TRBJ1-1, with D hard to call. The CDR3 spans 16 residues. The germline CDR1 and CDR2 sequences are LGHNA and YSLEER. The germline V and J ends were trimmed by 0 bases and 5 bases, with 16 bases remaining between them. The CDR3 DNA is TGCGCCAGCAGCCAAGATAACAGCGCTTTCTGGACTGAAGCTTTCTTT. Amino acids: CASSQDNSAFWTEAFF.

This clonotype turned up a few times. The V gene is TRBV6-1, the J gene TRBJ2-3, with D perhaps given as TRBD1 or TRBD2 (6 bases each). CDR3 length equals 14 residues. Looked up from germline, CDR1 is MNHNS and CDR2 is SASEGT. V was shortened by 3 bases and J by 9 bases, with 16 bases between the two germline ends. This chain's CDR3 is CASSEPPNGGTQYF. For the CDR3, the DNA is TGTGCCAGCAGTGAGCCCCCAAACGGGGGCACGCAGTATTTT.

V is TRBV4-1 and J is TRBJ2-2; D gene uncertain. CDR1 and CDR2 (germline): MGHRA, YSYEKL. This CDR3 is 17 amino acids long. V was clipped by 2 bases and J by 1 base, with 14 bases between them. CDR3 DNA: TGCGCCAGCAGCCAACATCACCGGACGGGGAACACCGGGGAGCTGTTTTTT. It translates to CASSQHHRTGNTGELFF.

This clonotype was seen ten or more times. The CDR3 spells CASSPLQQGIEPQHF. In nucleotides, the CDR3 is TGTGCCAGCAGTCCCTTACAACAGGGCATTGAGCCCCAGCATTTT. V usage is TRBV12-3 or TRBV12-4 and J usage is TRBJ1-5; TRBD1 is a possible D gene (6 bases). Trimming left V 5 bases short and J 8 bases short, with 19 bases between. The CDR3 runs 15 residues.

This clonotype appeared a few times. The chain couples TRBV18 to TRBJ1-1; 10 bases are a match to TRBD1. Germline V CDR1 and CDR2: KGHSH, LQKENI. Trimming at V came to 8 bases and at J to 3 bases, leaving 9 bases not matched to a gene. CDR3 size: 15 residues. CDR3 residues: CASLQSGTGDTEAFF. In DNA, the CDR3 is TGTGCCAGCCTCCAGTCCGGGACAGGGGACACTGAAGCTTTCTTT. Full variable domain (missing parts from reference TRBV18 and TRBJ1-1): NAGVMQNPRHLVRRRGQEARLRCSPMKGHSHVYWYRQLPEEGLKFMVYLQKENIIDESGMPKERFSAEFPKEGPSILRIQQVVRGDSAAYFCASLQSGTGDTEAFFGQGTRLTVV.

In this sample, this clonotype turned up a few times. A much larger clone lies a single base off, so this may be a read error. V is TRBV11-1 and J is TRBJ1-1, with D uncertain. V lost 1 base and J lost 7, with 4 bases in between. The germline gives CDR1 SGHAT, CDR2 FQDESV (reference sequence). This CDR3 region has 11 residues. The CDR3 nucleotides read TGTGCCAGCAGCTTAGGGTTTGAAGCTTTCTTT. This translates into CASSLGFEAFF.

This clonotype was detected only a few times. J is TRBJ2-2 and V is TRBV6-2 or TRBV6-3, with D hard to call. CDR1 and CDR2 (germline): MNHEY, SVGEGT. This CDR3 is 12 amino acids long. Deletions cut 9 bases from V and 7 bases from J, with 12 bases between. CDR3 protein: CASSRKGGELFF. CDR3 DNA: TGTGCCAGTTCTCGAAAGGGCGGGGAGCTGTTTTTT.